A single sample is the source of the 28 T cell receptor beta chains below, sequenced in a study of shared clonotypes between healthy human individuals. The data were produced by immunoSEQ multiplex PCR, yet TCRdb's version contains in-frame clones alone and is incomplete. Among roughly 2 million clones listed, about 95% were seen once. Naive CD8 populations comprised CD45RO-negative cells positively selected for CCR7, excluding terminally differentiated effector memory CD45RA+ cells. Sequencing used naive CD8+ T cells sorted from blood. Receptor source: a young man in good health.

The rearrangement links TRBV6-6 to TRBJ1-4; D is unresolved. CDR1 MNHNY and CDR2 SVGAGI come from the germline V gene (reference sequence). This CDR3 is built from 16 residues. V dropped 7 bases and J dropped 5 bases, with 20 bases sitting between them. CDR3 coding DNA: TGTGCCAGCATACAAAGCCTGTACAGCCAAAATGAAAAACTGTTTTTT. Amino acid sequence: CASIQSLYSQNEKLFF.

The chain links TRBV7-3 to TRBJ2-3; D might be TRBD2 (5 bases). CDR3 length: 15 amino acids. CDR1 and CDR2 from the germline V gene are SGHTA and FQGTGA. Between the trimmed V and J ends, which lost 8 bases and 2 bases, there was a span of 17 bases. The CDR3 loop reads CASAPGNYFTDTQYF. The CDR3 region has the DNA TGTGCCAGCGCCCCCGGGAACTACTTCACAGATACGCAGTATTTT.

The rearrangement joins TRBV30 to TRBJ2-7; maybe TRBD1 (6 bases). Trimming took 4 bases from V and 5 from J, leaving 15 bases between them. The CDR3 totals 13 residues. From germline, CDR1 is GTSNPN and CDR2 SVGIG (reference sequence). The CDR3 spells CAWTIGGWDEQYF. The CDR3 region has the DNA TGTGCCTGGACTATTGGGGGCTGGGACGAGCAGTACTTC. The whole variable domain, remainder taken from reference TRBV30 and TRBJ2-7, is SQTIHQWPATLVQPVGSPLSLECTVEGTSNPNLYWYRQAAGRGLQLLFYSVGIGQISSEVPQNLSASRPQDRQFILSSKKLLLSDSGFYLCAWTIGGWDEQYFGPGTRLTVT.

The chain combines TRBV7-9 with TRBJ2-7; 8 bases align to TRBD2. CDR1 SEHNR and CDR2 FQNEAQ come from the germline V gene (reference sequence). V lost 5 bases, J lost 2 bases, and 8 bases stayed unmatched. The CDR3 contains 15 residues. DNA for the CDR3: TGTGCCAGCAGCGCGCCACTAGCGGACCCCTACGAGCAGTACTTC. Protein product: CASSAPLADPYEQYF. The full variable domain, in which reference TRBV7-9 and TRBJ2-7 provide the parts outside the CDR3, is DTGVSQNPRHKITKRGQNVTFRCDPISEHNRLYWYRQTLGQGPEFLTYFQNEAQLEKSRLLSDRFSAERPKGSFSTLEIQRTEQGDSAMYLCASSAPLADPYEQYFGPGTRLTVT.

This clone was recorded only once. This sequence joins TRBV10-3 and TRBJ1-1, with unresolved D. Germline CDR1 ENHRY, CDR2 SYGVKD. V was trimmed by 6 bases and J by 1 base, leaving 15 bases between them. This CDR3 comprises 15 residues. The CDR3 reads CAISDQVAGNTEAFF. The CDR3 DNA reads TGTGCCATCAGCGACCAGGTGGCGGGGAACACTGAAGCTTTCTTT.

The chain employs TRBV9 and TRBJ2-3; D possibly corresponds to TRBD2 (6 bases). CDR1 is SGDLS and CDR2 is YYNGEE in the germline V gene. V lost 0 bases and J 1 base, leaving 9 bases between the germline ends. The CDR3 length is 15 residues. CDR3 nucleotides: TGTGCCAGCAGCGTAGCGGGGGTTGGCACAGATACGCAGTATTTT. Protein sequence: CASSVAGVGTDTQYF.

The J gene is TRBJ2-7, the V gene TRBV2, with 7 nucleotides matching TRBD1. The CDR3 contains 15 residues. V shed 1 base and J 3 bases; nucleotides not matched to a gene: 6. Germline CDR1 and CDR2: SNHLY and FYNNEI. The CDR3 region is CASSEGTGVLYEQYF. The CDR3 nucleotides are TGTGCCAGCAGTGAAGGAACAGGGGTCCTCTACGAGCAGTACTTC.

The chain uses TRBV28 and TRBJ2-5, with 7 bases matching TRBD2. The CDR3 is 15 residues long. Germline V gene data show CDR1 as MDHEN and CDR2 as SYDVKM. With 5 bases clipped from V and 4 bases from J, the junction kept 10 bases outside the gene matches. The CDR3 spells CASSPKPRETETQYF. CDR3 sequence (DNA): TGTGCCAGCAGTCCTAAGCCGCGGGAGACAGAGACCCAGTACTTC.

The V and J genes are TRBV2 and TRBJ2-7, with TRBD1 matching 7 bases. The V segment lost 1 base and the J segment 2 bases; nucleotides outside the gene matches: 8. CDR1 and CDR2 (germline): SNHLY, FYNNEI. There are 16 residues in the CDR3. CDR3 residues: CASSEGPGQKTYEQYF. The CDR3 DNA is TGTGCCAGCAGTGAAGGGCCGGGACAGAAGACCTACGAGCAGTACTTC.

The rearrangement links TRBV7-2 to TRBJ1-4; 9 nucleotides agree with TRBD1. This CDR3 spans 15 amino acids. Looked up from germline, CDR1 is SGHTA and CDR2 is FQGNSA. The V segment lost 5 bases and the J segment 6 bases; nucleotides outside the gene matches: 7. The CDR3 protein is CASSLTGTGYEKLFF. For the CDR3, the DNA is TGTGCCAGCAGCCTTACCGGGACAGGGTATGAAAAACTGTTTTTT.

The DNA of the CDR3 is TGTGCCAGCGGACTCGGGGGCAGCTCTGGGGCCAACGTCCTGACTTTC. Translating it yields CASGLGGSSGANVLTF. This chain uses TRBV28 with TRBJ2-6; D possibly matches TRBD1 or TRBD2 (6 bases each). The CDR3 has 16 residues. Germline V gene lookup returns CDR1 MDHEN and CDR2 SYDVKM. Between the trimmed V and J ends, which lost 8 bases and 0 bases, there was a span of 14 bases.

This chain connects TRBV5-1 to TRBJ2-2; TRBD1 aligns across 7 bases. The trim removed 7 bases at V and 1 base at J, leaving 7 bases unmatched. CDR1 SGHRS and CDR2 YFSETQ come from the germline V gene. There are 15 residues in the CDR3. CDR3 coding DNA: TGCGCCAGCTATTTTGACAGGGTGAACACCGGGGAGCTGTTTTTT. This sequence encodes CASYFDRVNTGELFF. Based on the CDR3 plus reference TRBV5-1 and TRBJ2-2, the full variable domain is KAGVTQTPRYLIKTRGQQVTLSCSPISGHRSVSWYQQTPGQGLQFLFEYFSETQRNKGNFPGRFSGRQFSNSRSEMNVSTLELGDSALYLCASYFDRVNTGELFFGEGSRLTVL.

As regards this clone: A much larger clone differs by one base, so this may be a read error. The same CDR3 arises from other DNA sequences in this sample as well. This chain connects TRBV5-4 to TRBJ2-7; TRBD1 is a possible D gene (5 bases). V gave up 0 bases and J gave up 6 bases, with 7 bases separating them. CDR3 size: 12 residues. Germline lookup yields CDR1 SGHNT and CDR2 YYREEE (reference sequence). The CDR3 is CASSLGGFEQYF. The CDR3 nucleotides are TGTGCCAGCAGCTTGGGGGGCTTCGAGCAGTACTTC.

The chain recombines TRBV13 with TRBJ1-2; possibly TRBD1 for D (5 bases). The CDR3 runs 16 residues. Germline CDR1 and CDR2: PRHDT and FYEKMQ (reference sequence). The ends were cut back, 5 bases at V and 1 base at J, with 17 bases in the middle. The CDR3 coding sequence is TGTGCCAGCAGCCCCCTCTCGGACACTTTTAACTATGGCTACACCTTC. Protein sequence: CASSPLSDTFNYGYTF.

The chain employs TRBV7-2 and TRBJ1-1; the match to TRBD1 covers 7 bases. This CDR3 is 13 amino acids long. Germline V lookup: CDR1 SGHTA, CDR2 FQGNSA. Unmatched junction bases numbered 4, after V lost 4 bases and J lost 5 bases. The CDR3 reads CASSSTGNTEAFF. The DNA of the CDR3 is TGTGCCAGCAGCTCGACAGGGAATACTGAAGCTTTCTTT.

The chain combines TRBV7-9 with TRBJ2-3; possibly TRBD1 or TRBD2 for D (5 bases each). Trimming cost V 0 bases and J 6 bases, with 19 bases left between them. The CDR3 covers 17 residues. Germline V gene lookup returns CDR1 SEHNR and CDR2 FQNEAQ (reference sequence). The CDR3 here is CASSLAYEGPGKDTQYF. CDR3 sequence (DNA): TGTGCCAGCAGCTTAGCATATGAGGGCCCAGGGAAGGATACGCAGTATTTT.

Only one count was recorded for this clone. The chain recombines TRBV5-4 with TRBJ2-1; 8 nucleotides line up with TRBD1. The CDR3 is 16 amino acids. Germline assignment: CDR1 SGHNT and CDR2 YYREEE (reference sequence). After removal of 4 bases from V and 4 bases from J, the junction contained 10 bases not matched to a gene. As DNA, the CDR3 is TGTGCCAGCAGCCCGAACCGGGACAGGCTTTACAATGAGCAGTTCTTC. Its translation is CASSPNRDRLYNEQFF.

In nucleotides, the CDR3 is TGCGCCAGCAGTGAGTTATCTAGCGGGGTAAATGAGCAGTTCTTC. It is translated as CASSELSSGVNEQFF. The gene calls are TRBV10-2 and TRBJ2-1; 9 bases line up with TRBD2. The CDR3 contains 15 residues. The V segment lost 1 base and the J segment 7 bases; nucleotides outside the gene matches: 5. Per the germline V gene, CDR1 is WSHSY and CDR2 is SAAADI.

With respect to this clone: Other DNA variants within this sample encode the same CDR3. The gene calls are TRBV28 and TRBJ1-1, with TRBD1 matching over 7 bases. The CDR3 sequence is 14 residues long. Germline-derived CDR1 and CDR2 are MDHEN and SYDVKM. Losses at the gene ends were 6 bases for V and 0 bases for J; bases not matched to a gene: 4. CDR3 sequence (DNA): TGTGCCAGCAGCTGGACAGGTATGAACACTGAAGCTTTCTTT. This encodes CASSWTGMNTEAFF.

CDR3 in DNA: TGTGCCAGCACCTTCAGGACGAATCCGTACGAGCAGTACTTC. Protein: CASTFRTNPYEQYF. The chain recombines TRBV5-6 with TRBJ2-7; D is unclear. The CDR3 consists of 14 residues. Per germline, CDR1 SGHDT and CDR2 YYEEEE. With 6 bases removed from V and 4 bases from J, the gap between germline ends came to 17 bases.

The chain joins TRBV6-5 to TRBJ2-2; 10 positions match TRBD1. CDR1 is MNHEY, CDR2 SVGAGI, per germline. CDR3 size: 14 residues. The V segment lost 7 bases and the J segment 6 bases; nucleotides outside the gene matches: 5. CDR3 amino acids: CASTRQGAPGELFF. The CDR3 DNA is TGTGCCAGCACTCGACAGGGGGCCCCCGGGGAGCTGTTTTTT.

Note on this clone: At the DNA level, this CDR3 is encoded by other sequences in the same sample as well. CDR3 nucleotides: TGTGCCAGCAGTTTACTAGCGGGAGCGTCCTACAATGAGCAGTTCTTC. Residues: CASSLLAGASYNEQFF. The genes are TRBV27 and TRBJ2-1; 10 bases map to TRBD2. Trimming took 2 bases from V and 1 from J; bases not matched to a gene: 2. Germline values: CDR1 MNHEY, CDR2 SMNVEV (reference sequence). The CDR3 covers 16 residues.

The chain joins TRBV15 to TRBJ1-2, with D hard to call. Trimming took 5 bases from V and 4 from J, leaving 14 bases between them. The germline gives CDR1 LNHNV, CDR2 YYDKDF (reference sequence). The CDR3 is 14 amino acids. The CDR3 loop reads CATSPPEGIYGYTF. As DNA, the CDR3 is TGTGCCACCAGCCCTCCGGAGGGCATCTATGGCTACACCTTC.

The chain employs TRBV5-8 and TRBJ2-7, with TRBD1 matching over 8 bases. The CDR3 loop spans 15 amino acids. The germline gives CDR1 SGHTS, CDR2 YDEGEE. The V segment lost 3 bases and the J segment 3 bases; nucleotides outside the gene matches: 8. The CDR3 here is CASSYGQGGFYEQYF. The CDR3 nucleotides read TGTGCCAGCAGCTACGGACAGGGAGGCTTCTACGAGCAGTACTTC.

In DNA form, the CDR3 reads TGTGCCAGCAGTTACGGGCGAGCGGGAGAGAACGAGCAGTACTTC. Its protein product is CASSYGRAGENEQYF. The V call is TRBV6-6, the J call TRBJ2-7; 8 bases match TRBD2. The junction had 8 bases not matched to a gene; V was cut back by 2 bases and J by 5 bases. The CDR3 has 15 amino acids. Germline CDR1 is MNHNY and CDR2 is SVGAGI (reference sequence).

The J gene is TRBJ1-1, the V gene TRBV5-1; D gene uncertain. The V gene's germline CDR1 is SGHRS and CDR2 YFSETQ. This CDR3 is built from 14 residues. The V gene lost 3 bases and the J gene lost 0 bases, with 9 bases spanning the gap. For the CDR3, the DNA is TGCGCCAGCAGCTCTCTATACATGAACACTGAAGCTTTCTTT. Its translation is CASSSLYMNTEAFF.

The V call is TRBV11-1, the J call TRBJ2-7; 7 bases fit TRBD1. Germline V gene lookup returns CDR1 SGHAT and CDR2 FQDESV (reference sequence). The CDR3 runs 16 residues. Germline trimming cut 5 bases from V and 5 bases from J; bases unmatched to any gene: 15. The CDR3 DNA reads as TGTGCCAGCAGCACCCGGGACAGACCGAATGAGGACGAGCAGTACTTC. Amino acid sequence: CASSTRDRPNEDEQYF.

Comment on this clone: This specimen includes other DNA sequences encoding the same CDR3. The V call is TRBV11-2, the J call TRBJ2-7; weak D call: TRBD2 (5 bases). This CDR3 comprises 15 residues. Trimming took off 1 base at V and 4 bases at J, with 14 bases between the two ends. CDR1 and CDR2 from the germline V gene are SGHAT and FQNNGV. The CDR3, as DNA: TGTGCCAGCAGCTTAGGACGGGAAGGTACTTACGAGCAGTACTTC. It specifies CASSLGREGTYEQYF.